This TCR beta chain stems from a study of tumor-infiltrating lymphocytes in localized non-small cell lung cancer. Study overall: Patients included smokers and never-smokers with various histologies, some sampled after neoadjuvant chemotherapy. Resected tumor was paired with non-adjacent uninvolved lung from the same patient.

The CDR3 contains 15 residues. Germline values: CDR1 SSHAT, CDR2 FNYEAQ (reference sequence). Trimming pared 2 bases from V and 7 bases from J, leaving 15 bases between. Worth noting for this clone: What it binds is unknown.

Whole-study results and caveats: TCR sequencing covered a subset of patients with enough tissue. IM1 and IM2 tumors showed no difference in T-cell fraction.

The method was immunoSEQ multiplex PCR; TCRdb's version includes in-frame clones alone and lacks a portion of them. The sample contains 15,000 to 20,000 clones, 80% of which appear only once. The specimen was uninvolved lung tissue not adjacent to the tumor. The origin of this receptor is a human donor with non-small cell lung cancer. The chain has TRBV7-7 and TRBJ2-1; D is unclear. The CDR3 reads CASSLNPASPNEQFF. CDR3 coding DNA: TGTGCCAGCAGCTTAAACCCGGCGAGCCCTAATGAGCAGTTCTTC. Full variable domain (outside the CDR3, taken from reference TRBV7-7 and TRBJ2-1): GAGVSQSPRYKVTKRGQDVTLRCDPISSHATLYWYQQALGQGPEFLTYFNYEAQPDKSGLPSDRFSAERPEGSISTLTIQRTEQRDSAMYRCASSLNPASPNEQFFGPGTRLTVL.